The T cell receptor beta chain described here comes from a study of T cell repertoires in cytomegalovirus infection (dated by TCRdb to the late 2010s). Regarding the study in general: Recently identified HLA-C-restricted CMV epitopes, whose presentation resists viral immunomodulation, were targeted by peptide stimulations together with well-studied HLA-B-restricted epitopes. Donor HLA type was relevant to the analysis, as public TCR beta signatures indicated carriage of CMV infection together with the matching HLA type. Overall study outcomes, separate from this receptor: The ex vivo response was dominated by HLA-C-restricted CMV-specific TCR beta clonotypes, which also provided the single most frequent clonotype in two of eight donors. Cumulative frequency of public TCR beta family members discriminated carriers of CMV infection plus the relevant HLA type in this cohort and an independent roughly 330-donor cohort.

Reading from cysteine to phenylalanine, the CDR3 counts 14 amino acids. Only the CDR3 portion is preserved as DNA: 42 bases, with reading frame beginning at the first base. V and J are trimmed by 6 bases and 6 bases, and the gene matches miss 7 bases of the junction. The germline V gene supplies CDR1 SNHLY and CDR2 FYNNEI. The treatment or condition label here, explained by the study, means: in vitro stimulation with specific CMV peptide epitopes to enrich CMV-specific T cells. The sequencing machine was an Illumina HiSeq 1500. In-frame beta chains were kept once TCRdb had trimmed the public reads at Q25 with fastp and called clones with MiXCR. Rows with one shared CDR3 protein collapse into an entry with the most common genes and DNA. The sample includes under 850,000 distinct CDR3 sequences, with about 33% observed a single time. The ten largest clonotypes hold roughly 18% of the sample. Notes on this clonotype: Its recognized antigen is unknown. Per-base qualities were not stored, and no clone one base away is much larger.

This sequence was found in a human donor in good health (CMV status not recorded). Some clones in this sample may be carry-over from other donors' samples. Sequencing used cultured PBMCs, obtained from culture after CMV antigen stimulation. In this chain, TRBV2 is recombined with TRBJ1-5, and 8 bases in between align with TRBD1. This receptor has the CDR3 CASSMDRDGQPQHF. The nucleotides read TGTGCCAGCAGCATGGACAGGGACGGTCAGCCCCAGCATTTT.